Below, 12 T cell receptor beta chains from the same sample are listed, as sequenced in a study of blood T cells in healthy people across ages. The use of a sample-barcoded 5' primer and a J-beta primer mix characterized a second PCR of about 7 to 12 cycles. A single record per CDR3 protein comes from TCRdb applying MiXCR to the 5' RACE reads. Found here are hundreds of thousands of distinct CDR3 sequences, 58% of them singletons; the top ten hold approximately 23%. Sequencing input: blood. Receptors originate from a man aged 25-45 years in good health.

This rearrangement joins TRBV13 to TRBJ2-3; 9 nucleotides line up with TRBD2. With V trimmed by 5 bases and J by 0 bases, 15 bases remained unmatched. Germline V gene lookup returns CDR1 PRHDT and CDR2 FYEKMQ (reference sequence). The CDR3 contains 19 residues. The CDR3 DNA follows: TGTGCCAGCAGCCGATGGCGGGGGGGCGGTCGAACTAGCACAGATACGCAGTATTTT. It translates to CASSRWRGGGRTSTDTQYF. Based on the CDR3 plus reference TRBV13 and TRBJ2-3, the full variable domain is AAGVIQSPRHLIKEKRETATLKCYPIPRHDTVYWYQQGPGQDPQFLISFYEKMQSDKGSIPDRFSAQQFSDYHSELNMSSLELGDSALYFCASSRWRGGGRTSTDTQYFGPGTRLTVL.

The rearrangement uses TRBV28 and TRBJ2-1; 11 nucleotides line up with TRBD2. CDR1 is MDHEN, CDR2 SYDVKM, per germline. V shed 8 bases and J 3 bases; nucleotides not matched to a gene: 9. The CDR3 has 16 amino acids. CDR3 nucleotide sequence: TGTGCCAGCCGAGGAGGAGGGACTAGCGGCTACAATGAGCAGTTCTTC. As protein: CASRGGGTSGYNEQFF.

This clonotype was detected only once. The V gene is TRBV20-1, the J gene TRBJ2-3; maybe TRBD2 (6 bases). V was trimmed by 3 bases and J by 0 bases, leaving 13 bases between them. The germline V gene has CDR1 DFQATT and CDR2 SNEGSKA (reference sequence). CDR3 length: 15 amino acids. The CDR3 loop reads CSASAGGTSTDTQYF. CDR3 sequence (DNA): TGCAGTGCTAGTGCCGGCGGGACTAGCACAGATACGCAGTATTTT.

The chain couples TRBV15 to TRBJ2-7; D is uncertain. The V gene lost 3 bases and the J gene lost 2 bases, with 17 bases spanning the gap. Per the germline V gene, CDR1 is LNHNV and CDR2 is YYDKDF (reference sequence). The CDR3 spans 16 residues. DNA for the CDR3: TGTGCCACCAGCAGCGGAACACCCTCGACGACCTACGAGCAGTACTTC. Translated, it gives CATSSGTPSTTYEQYF.

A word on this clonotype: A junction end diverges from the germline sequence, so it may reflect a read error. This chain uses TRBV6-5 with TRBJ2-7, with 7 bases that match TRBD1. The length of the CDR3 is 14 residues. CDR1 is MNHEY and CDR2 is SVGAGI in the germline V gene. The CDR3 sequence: CASSDSQGMDEQYF. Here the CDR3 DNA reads TGTGCCAGCAGTGACTCACAGGGGATGGACGAGCAGTACTTC.

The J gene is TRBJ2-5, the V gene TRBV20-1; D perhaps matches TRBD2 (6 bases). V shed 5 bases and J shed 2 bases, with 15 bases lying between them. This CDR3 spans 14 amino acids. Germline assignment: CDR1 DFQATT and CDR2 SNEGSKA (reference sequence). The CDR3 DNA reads TGCAGTGCTTCTGGAGGGTCCGTACAAGAGACCCAGTACTTC. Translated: CSASGGSVQETQYF.

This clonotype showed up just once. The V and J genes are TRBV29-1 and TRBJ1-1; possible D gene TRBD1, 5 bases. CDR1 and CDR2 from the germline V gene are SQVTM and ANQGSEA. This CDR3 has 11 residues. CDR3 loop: CGTGGSTEAFF. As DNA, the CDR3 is TGCGGGACGGGGGGAAGCACTGAAGCTTTCTTT.

CDR3 DNA: TGTGCCAGCAGTTTACGGGGGGGCCAATACAATGAGCAGTTCTTC. It codes for CASSLRGGQYNEQFF. This chain uses TRBV27 with TRBJ2-1; 8 positions match TRBD2. Germline-derived CDR1 and CDR2 are MNHEY and SMNVEV (reference sequence). CDR3 length: 15 amino acids. V lost 2 bases to trimming and J lost 4 bases; unmatched junction nucleotides: 4.

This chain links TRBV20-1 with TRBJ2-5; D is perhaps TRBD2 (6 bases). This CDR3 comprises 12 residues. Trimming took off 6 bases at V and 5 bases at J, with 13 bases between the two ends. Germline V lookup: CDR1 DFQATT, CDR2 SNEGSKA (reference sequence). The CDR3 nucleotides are TGCAGTGCCCAGGGAGGAAGGGAGACCCAGTACTTC. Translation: CSAQGGRETQYF.

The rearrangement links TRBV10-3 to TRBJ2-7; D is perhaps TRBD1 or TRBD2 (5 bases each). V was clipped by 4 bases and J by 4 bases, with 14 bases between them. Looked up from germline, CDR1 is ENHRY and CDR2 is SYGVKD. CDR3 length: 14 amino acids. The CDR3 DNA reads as TGTGCCATCAGTGGCGGCAGGGACCTATACGAGCAGTACTTC. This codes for CAISGGRDLYEQYF.

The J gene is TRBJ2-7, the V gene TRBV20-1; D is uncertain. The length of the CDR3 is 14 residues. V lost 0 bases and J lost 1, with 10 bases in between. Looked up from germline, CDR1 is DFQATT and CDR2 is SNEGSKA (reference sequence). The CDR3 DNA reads TGCAGTGCTAGAGAGTTAGTTAGGTCCTACGAGCAGTACTTC. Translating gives CSARELVRSYEQYF.

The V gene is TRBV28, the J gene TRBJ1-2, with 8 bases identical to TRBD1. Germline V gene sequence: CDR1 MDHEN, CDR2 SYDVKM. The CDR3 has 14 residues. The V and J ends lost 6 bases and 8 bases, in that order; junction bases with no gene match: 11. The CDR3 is CASSSPGRTGGYTF. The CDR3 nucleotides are TGTGCCAGCAGCTCCCCGGGGAGGACAGGGGGCTACACCTTC.